This T cell receptor (beta chain) originates from a study of blood T cell repertoires in COVID-19. Across the whole study: The origin of the acute and convalescent COVID-19 samples was the United States, Italy and Spain. From T cells, B-cell-depleted T cells, or PBMCs came the material, which was cDNA or gDNA.

CDR3 length equals 14 residues. V lost 7 bases to trimming and J lost 1 base; unmatched junction nucleotides: 4. From germline, CDR1 is MNHEY and CDR2 SVGAGI. Per the authors' pipeline: How many nucleated cells were present was estimated from reference gene primer amplification. The data were produced by immunoSEQ multiplex PCR, yet TCRdb's version contains in-frame clones alone and is incomplete. V, J and clone size derive from that table, while D and trimming were established from the DNA sequence. The repertoire holds roughly 120,000 clones, with around four fifths as singletons. Sequencing used peripheral blood. The TCR sequence derives from a man between 65 and 85 years old with acute or convalescent COVID-19. The chain links TRBV6-5 to TRBJ1-1; 9 bases are shared with TRBD1. The CDR3, as DNA: TGTGCCAGCACCAAGACAGGGGGGAACACTGAAGCTTTCTTT. It yields the protein CASTKTGGNTEAFF.